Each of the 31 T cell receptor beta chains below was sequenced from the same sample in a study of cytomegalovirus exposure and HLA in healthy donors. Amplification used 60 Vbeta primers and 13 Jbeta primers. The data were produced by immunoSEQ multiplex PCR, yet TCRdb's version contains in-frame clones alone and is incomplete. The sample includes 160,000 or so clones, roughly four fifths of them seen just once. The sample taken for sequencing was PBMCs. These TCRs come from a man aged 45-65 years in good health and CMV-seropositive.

In nucleotides, the CDR3 is TGCAGCGTTGAAGAACTAGCGGGGGGCCTCGATGAGCAGTTCTTC. This sequence encodes CSVEELAGGLDEQFF. V usage is TRBV29-1 and J usage is TRBJ2-1, with TRBD2 matching 12 bases. The germline gives CDR1 SQVTM, CDR2 ANQGSEA. Trimming at V came to 0 bases and at J to 8 bases, leaving 5 bases not matched to a gene. This CDR3 is built from 15 residues.

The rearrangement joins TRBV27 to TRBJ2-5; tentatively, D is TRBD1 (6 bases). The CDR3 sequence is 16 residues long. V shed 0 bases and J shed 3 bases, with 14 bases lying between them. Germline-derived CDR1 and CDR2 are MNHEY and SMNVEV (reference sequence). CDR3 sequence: CASSLSEQDREETQYF. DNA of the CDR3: TGTGCCAGCAGTTTATCAGAACAGGACAGAGAAGAGACCCAGTACTTC.

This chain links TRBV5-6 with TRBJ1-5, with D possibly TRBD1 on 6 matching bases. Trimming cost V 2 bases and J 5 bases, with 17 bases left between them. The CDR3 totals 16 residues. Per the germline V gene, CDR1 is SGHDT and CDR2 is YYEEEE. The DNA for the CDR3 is TGTGCCAGCAGCTTTGGGGGCGTGCGTGGGTATCAGCCCCAGCATTTT. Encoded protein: CASSFGGVRGYQPQHF. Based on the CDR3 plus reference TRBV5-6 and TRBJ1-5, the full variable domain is DAGVTQSPTHLIKTRGQQVTLRCSPKSGHDTVSWYQQALGQGPQFIFQYYEEEERQRGNFPDRFSGHQFPNYSSELNVNALLLGDSALYLCASSFGGVRGYQPQHFGDGTRLSIL.

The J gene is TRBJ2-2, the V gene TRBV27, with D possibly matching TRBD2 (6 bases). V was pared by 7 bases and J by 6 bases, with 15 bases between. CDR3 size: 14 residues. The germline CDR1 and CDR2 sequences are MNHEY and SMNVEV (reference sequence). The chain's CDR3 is CASTRSREAGELFF. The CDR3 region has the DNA TGTGCCAGCACCCGTAGCAGGGAGGCCGGGGAGCTGTTTTTT.

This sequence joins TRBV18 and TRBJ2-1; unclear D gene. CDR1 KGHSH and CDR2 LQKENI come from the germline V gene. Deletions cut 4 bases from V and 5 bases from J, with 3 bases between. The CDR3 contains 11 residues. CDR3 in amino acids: CASSLNNEQFF. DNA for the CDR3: TGTGCCAGCTCACTAAACAATGAGCAGTTCTTC. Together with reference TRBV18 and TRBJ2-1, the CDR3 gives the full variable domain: NAGVMQNPRHLVRRRGQEARLRCSPMKGHSHVYWYRQLPEEGLKFMVYLQKENIIDESGMPKERFSAEFPKEGPSILRIQQVVRGDSAAYFCASSLNNEQFFGPGTRLTVL.

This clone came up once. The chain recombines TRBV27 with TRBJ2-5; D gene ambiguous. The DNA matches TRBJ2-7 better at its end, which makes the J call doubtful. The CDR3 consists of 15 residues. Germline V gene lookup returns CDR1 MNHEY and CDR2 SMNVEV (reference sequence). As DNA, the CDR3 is TGTGCCAGCAGTCCCGGTATATCAAGCTCCTACGAGCAGTACTTC. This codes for CASSPGISSSYEQYF.

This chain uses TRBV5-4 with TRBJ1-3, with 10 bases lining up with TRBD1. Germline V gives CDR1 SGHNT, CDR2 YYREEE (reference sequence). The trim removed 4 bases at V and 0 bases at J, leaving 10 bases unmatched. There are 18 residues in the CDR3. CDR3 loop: CASSPVPGQGLSGNTIYF. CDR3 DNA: TGTGCCAGCAGCCCGGTCCCGGGACAGGGGCTCTCTGGAAACACCATATATTTT.

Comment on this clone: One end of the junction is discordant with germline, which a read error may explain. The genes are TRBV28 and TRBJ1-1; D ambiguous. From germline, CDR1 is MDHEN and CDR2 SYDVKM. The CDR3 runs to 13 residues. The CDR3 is CVSSFLENTEAFF. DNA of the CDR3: TGTGTCAGCAGTTTTTTAGAGAACACTGAAGCTTTCTTT.

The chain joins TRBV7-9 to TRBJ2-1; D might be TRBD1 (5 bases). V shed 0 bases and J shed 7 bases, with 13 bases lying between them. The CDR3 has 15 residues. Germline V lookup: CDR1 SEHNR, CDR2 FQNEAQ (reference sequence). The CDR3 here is CASSLASGYENEQFF. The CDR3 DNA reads TGTGCCAGCAGCTTAGCTTCAGGGTATGAGAATGAGCAGTTCTTC.

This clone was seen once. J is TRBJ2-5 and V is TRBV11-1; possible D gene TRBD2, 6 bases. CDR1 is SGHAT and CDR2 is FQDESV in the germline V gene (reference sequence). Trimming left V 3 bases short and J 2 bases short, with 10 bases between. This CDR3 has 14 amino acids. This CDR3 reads CASSLGLLQETQYF. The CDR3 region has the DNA TGTGCCAGCAGCTTGGGACTCTTACAAGAGACCCAGTACTTC.

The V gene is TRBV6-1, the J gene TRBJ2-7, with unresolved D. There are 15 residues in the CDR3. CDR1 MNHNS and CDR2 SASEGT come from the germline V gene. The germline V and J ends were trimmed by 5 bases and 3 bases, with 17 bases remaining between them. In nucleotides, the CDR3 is TGTGCCAGCAGTAGTACCTTCCCCTCTATCTACGAGCAGTACTTC. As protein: CASSSTFPSIYEQYF.

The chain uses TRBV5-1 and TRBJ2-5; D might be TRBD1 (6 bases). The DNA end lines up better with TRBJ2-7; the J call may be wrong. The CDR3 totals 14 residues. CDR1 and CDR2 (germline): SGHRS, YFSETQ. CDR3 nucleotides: TGCGCCAGCAGCTTGGCGGCAGGGGCCTACGAGCAGTACTTC. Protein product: CASSLAAGAYEQYF.

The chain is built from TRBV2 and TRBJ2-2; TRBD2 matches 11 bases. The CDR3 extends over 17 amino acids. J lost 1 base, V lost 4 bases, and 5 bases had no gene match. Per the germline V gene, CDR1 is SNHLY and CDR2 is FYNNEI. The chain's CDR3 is CASSVGLAGGNTGELFF. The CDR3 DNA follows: TGTGCCAGCAGTGTCGGACTAGCGGGTGGGAACACCGGGGAGCTGTTTTTT.

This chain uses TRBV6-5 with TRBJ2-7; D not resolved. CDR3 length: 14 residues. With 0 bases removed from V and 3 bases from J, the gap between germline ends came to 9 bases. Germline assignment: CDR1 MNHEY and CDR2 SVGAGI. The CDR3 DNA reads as TGTGCCAGCAGTTACTCGGGCAGCTACTACGAGCAGTACTTC. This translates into CASSYSGSYYEQYF.

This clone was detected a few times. The CDR3 nucleotides read TGTGCCAGCAGCTTTACAGGGGAAGAGCAGTACTTC. Protein: CASSFTGEEQYF. V and J are TRBV5-4 and TRBJ2-7; 7 bases are shared with TRBD1. The germline gives CDR1 SGHNT, CDR2 YYREEE (reference sequence). V shed 2 bases and J 7 bases; nucleotides not matched to a gene: 3. The CDR3 covers 12 residues. Complete variable domain (other parts from reference TRBV5-4 and TRBJ2-7): ETGVTQSPTHLIKTRGQQVTLRCSSQSGHNTVSWYQQALGQGPQFIFQYYREEENGRGNFPPRFSGLQFPNYSSELNVNALELDDSALYLCASSFTGEEQYFGPGTRLTVT.

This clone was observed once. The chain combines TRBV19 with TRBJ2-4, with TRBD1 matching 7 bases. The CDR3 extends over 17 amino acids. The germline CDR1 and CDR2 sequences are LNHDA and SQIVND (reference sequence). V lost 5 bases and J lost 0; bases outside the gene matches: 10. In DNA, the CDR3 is TGTGCCAGTAGTGAGACAGGGCGGAGTGGAGCCAAAAACATTCAGTACTTC. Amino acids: CASSETGRSGAKNIQYF.

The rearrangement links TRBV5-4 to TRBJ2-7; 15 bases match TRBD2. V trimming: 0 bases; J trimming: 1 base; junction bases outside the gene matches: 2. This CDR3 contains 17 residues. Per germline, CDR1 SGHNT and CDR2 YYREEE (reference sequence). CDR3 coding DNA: TGTGCCAGCAGCTTGGAAGGACTAGCGGGGGGGTCCTACGAGCAGTACTTC. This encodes CASSLEGLAGGSYEQYF. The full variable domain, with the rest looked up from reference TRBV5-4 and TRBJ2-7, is ETGVTQSPTHLIKTRGQQVTLRCSSQSGHNTVSWYQQALGQGPQFIFQYYREEENGRGNFPPRFSGLQFPNYSSELNVNALELDDSALYLCASSLEGLAGGSYEQYFGPGTRLTVT.

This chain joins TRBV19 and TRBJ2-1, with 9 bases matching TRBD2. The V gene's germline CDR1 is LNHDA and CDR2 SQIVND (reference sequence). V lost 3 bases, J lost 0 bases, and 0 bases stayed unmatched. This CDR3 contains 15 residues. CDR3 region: CASSISGSSYNEQFF. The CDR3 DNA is TGTGCCAGTAGTATTAGCGGGAGCTCCTACAATGAGCAGTTCTTC.

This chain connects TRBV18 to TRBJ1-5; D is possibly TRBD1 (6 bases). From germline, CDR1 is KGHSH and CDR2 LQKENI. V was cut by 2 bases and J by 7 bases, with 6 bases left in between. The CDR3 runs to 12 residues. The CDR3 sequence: CASSPGGQPQHF. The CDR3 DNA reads TGTGCCAGCTCACCAGGGGGCCAGCCCCAGCATTTT.

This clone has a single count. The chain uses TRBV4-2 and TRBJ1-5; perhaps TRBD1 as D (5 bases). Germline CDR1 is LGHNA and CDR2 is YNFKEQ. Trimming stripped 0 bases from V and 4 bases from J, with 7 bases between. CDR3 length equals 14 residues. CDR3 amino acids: CASSQDGGNQPQHF. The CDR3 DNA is TGTGCCAGCAGCCAAGACGGGGGGAATCAGCCCCAGCATTTT.

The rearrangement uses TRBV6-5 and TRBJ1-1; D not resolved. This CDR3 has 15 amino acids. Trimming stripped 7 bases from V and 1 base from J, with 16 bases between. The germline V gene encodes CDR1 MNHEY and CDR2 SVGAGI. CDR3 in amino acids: CASTPPGRTNTEAFF. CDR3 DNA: TGTGCCAGCACCCCCCCAGGCCGAACGAACACTGAAGCTTTCTTT.

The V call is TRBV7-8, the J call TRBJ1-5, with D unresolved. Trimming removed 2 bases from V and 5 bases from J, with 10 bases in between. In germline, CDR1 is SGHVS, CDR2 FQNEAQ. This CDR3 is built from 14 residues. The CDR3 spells CASSLPGGDQPQHF. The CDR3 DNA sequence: TGTGCCAGCAGCTTACCCGGCGGGGATCAGCCCCAGCATTTT.

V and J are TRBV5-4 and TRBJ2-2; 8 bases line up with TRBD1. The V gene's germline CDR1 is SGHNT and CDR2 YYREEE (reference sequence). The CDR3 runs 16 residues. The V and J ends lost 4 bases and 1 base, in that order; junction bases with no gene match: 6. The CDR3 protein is CASSIPGQENTGELFF. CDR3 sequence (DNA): TGTGCCAGCAGCATCCCGGGACAGGAGAACACCGGGGAGCTGTTTTTT.

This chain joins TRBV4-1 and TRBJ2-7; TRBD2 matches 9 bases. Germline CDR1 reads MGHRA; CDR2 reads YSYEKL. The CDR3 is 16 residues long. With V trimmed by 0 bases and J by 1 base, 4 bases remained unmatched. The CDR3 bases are TGCGCCAGCAGCCAAGAAGATCTAGCGGGGTCCTACGAGCAGTACTTC. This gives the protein CASSQEDLAGSYEQYF.

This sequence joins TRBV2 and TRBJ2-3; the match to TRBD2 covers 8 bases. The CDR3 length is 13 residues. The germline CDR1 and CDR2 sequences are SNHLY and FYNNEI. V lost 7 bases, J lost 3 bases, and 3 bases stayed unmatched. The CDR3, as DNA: TGTGCCAGCACGGCGGGAGGTACAGATACGCAGTATTTT. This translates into CASTAGGTDTQYF.

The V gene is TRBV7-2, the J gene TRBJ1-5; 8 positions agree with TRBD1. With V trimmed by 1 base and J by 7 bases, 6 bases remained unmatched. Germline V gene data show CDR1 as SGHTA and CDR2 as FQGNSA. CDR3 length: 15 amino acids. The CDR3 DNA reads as TGTGCCAGCAGCTTAGGGGGACAGGTTTGGCAGCCCCAGCATTTT. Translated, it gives CASSLGGQVWQPQHF.

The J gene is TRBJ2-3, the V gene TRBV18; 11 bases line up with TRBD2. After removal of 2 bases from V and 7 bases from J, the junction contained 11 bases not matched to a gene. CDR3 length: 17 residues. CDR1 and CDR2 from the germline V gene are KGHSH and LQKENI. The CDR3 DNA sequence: TGTGCCAGCTCACCAAGGGAGACTAGCGGGATTCGATATACGCAGTATTTT. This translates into CASSPRETSGIRYTQYF.

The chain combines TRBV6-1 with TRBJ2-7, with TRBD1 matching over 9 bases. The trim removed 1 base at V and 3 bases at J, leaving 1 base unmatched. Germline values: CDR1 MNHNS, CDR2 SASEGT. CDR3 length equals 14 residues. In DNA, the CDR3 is TGTGCCAGCAGTGAAGGGGACAGGGTCTACGAGCAGTACTTC. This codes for CASSEGDRVYEQYF.

The CDR3 sequence: CASSPQAGYSNYGYTF. The CDR3 coding sequence is TGTGCCAGCAGCCCACAGGCGGGATACTCTAACTATGGCTACACCTTC. J is TRBJ1-2 and V is TRBV7-2, with D possibly matching TRBD1 (5 bases). CDR1 is SGHTA, CDR2 FQGNSA, per germline. The V gene lost 5 bases and the J gene lost 0 bases, with 16 bases spanning the gap. This CDR3 is 16 amino acids long.

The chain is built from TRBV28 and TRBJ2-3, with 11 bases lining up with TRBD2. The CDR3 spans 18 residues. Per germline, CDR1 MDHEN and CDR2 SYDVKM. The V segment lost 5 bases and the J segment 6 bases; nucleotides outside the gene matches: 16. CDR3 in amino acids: CASSNKLAGAMRRDTQYF. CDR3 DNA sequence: TGTGCCAGCAGTAACAAACTAGCGGGGGCCATGCGGCGGGATACGCAGTATTTT.

The CDR3 region is CASSTGTNTNYGYTF. CDR3 DNA: TGTGCCAGCAGCACCGGGACAAACACCAACTATGGCTACACCTTC. The chain has TRBV7-8 and TRBJ1-2, with D tentatively TRBD1 (6 bases). V was cut by 5 bases and J by 2 bases, with 15 bases left in between. The CDR3 totals 15 residues. The germline CDR1 and CDR2 sequences are SGHVS and FQNEAQ. The complete variable domain, with remaining parts taken from reference TRBV7-8 and TRBJ1-2, reads GAGVSQSPRYKVAKRGQDVALRCDPISGHVSLFWYQQALGQGPEFLTYFQNEAQLDKSGLPSDRFFAERPEGSVSTLKIQRTQQEDSAVYLCASSTGTNTNYGYTFGSGTRLTVV.